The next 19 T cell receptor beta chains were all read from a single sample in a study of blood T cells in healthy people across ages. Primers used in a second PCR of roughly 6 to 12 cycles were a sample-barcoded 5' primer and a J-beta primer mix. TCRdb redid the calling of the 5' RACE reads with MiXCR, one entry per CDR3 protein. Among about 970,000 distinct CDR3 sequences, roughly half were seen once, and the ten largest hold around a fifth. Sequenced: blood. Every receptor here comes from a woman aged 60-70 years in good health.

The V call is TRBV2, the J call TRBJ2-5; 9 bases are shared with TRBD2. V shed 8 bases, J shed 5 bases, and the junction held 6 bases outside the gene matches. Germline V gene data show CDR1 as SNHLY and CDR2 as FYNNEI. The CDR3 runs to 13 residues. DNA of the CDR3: TGTGCCAGCGTCGGGACTAGCCGGGAGACCCAGTACTTC. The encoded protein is CASVGTSRETQYF.

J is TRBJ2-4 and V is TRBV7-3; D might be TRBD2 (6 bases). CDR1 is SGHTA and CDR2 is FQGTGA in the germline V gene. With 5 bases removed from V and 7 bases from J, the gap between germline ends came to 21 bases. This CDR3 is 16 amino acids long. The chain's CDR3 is CASSEFIAEAGNIQYF. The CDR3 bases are TGTGCCAGCAGCGAATTTATAGCGGAGGCGGGTAACATTCAGTACTTC.

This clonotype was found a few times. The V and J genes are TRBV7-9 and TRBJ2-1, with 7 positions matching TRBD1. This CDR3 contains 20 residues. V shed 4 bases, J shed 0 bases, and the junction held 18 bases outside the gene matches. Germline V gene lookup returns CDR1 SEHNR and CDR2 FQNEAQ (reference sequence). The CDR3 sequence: CASSSTRTGWSGSSYNEQFF. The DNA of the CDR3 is TGTGCCAGCAGCTCTACCCGGACAGGATGGTCGGGCAGCTCCTACAATGAGCAGTTCTTC. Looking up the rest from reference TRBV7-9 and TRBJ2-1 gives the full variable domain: DTGVSQNPRHKITKRGQNVTFRCDPISEHNRLYWYRQTLGQGPEFLTYFQNEAQLEKSRLLSDRFSAERPKGSFSTLEIQRTEQGDSAMYLCASSSTRTGWSGSSYNEQFFGPGTRLTVL.

This chain's CDR3 is CASSYGSPTLGGYTF. In DNA form, the CDR3 reads TGTGCCAGCAGTTACGGGTCCCCGACGTTGGGTGGCTACACCTTC. The chain joins TRBV6-6 to TRBJ1-2; D ambiguous. The germline V and J ends were trimmed by 2 bases and 7 bases, with 17 bases remaining between them. Per germline, CDR1 MNHNY and CDR2 SVGAGI (reference sequence). This CDR3 is built from 15 residues.

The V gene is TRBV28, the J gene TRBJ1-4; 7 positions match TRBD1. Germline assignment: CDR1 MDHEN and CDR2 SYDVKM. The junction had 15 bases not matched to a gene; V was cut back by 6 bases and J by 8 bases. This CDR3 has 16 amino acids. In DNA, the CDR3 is TGTGCCAGCAGCTTACTCACCGACAGGGTAGAGGAAAAACTGTTTTTT. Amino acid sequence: CASSLLTDRVEEKLFF. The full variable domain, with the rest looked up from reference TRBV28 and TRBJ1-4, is DVKVTQSSRYLVKRTGEKVFLECVQDMDHENMFWYRQDPGLGLRLIYFSYDVKMKEKGDIPEGYSVSREKKERFSLILESASTNQTSMYLCASSLLTDRVEEKLFFGSGTQLSVL.

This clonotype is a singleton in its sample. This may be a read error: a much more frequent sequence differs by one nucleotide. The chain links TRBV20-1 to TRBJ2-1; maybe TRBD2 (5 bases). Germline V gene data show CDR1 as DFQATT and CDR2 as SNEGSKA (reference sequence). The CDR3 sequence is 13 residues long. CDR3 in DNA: TGCAGTGCCCCGGGGAGCTCCTACAATGGGCAGTTCTTC. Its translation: CSAPGSSYNGQFF.

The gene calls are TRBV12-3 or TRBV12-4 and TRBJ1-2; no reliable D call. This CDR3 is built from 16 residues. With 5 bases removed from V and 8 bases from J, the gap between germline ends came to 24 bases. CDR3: CASSLNTVEESRGYTF. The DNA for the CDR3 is TGTGCCAGCAGTCTCAACACCGTTGAGGAATCACGAGGCTACACCTTC.

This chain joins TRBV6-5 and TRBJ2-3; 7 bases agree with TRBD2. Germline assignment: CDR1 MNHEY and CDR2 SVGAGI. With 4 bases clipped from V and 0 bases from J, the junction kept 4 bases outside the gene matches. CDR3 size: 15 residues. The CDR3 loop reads CASSSKAGSTDTQYF. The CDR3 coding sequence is TGTGCCAGCAGTTCCAAAGCGGGAAGCACAGATACGCAGTATTTT.

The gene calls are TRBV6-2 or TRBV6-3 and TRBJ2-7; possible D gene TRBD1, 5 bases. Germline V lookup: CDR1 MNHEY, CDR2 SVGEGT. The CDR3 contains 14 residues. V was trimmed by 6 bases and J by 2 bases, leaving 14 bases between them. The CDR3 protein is CASRTGAGTYEQYF. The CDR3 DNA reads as TGTGCCAGCAGGACTGGGGCAGGGACCTACGAGCAGTACTTC.

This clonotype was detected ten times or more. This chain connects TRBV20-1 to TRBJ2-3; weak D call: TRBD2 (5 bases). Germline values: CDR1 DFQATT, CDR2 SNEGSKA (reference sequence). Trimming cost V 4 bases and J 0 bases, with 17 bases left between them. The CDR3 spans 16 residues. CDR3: CSAKGYAWTSTDTQYF. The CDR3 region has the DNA TGCAGTGCTAAAGGCTATGCCTGGACTAGCACAGATACGCAGTATTTT.

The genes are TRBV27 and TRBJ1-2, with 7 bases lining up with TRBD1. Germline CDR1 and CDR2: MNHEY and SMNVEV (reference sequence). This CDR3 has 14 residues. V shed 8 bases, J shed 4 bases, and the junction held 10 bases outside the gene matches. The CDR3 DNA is TGTGCCAGCTGGGAGGGGGCGGATTTCTATGGCTACACCTTC. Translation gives CASWEGADFYGYTF.

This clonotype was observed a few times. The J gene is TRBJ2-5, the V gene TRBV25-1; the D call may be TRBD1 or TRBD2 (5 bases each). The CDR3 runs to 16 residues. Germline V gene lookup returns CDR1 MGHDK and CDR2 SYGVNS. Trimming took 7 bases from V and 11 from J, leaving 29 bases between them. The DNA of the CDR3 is TGTGCCAGCATGCCCGCGCCGGGGCAGGCCCAACTAGAGCAGTACTTC. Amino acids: CASMPAPGQAQLEQYF.

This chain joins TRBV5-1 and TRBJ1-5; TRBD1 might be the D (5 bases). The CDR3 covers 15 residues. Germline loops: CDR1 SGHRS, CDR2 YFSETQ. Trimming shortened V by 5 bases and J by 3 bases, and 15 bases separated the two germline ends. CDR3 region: CASRWGPGNNQPQHF. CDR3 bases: TGCGCCAGCAGATGGGGCCCAGGGAACAATCAGCCCCAGCATTTT.

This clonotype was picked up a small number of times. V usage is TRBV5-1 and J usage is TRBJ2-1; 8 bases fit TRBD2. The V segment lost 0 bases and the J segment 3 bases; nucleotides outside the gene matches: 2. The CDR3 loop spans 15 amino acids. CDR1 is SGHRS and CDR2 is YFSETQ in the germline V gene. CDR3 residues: CASSLGGTSYNEQFF. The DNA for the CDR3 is TGCGCCAGCAGCTTGGGGGGGACTAGCTACAATGAGCAGTTCTTC. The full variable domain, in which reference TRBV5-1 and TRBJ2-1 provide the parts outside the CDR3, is KAGVTQTPRYLIKTRGQQVTLSCSPISGHRSVSWYQQTPGQGLQFLFEYFSETQRNKGNFPGRFSGRQFSNSRSEMNVSTLELGDSALYLCASSLGGTSYNEQFFGPGTRLTVL.

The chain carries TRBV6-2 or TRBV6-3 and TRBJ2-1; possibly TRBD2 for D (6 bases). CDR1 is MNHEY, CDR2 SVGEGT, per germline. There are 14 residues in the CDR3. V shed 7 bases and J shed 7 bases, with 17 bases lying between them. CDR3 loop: CASTSSGSENEQFF. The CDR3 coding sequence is TGTGCCAGCACATCGAGCGGGTCAGAGAATGAGCAGTTCTTC.

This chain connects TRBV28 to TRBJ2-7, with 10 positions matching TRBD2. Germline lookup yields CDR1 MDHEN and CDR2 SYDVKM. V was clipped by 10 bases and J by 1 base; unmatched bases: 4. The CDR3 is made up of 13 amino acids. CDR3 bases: TGTGCCATCACTAGCGGGACGTCCTACGAGCAGTACTTC. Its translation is CAITSGTSYEQYF.

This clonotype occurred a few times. CDR3 in DNA: TGCGCCAGCAGCCAACTCGCCACAGGGGGCTACTACGAGCAGTACTTC. This codes for CASSQLATGGYYEQYF. The chain combines TRBV4-1 with TRBJ2-7, with 9 bases that match TRBD1. The CDR3 runs 16 residues. The junction had 8 bases not matched to a gene; V was cut back by 2 bases and J by 3 bases. The V gene's germline CDR1 is MGHRA and CDR2 YSYEKL.

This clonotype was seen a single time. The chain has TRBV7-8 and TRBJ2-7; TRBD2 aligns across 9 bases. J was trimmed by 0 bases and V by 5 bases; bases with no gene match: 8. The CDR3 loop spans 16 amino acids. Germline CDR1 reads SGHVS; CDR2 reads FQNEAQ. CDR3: CASSPRTSESSYEQYF. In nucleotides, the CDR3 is TGTGCCAGCAGCCCCCGGACTAGCGAGAGCTCCTACGAGCAGTACTTC.

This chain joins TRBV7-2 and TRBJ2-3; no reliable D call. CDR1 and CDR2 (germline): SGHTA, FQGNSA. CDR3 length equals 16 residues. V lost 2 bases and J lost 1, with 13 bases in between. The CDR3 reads CASSLRPLSRTDTQYF. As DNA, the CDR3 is TGTGCCAGCAGCTTACGCCCGCTGTCACGCACAGATACGCAGTATTTT.